This entry concerns a single T cell receptor (beta chain). Clones were read by immunoSEQ multiplex PCR, and TCRdb kept only the in-frame ones, dropping some. In the table there are over 100,000 clones, less than 90% of which are singletons. The data are from a study of identifying expanded T cells in peripheral blood. Collection occurred without any documented infections or immune events in donors. Germline V CDR1 and CDR2: SQVTM, ANQGSEA. The CDR3 sequence is 15 residues long. With 4 bases clipped from V and 5 bases from J, the junction kept 11 bases outside the gene matches. The receptor's source is a person aged 18 to 69 in good health. J is TRBJ2-7 and V is TRBV29-1; TRBD1 matches at 10 bases. Sequencing used blood. CDR3 protein: CSVVQGDRGTHEQYF. The CDR3 DNA reads TGCAGCGTTGTCCAGGGGGACAGGGGAACCCACGAGCAGTACTTC.